This is a list of T cell receptor beta chains from one sample in a study of blood T cell repertoires in COVID-19. Sequencing used immunoSEQ multiplex PCR; TCRdb keeps in-frame clones, though not all of them. The table has fewer than 140,000 clones, 71% seen once. The source material was peripheral blood. The receptors stem from a human donor with acute or convalescent COVID-19. The donor label of this sample is uncertain. The CDR3 runs from the conserved cysteine through the conserved F or W. Each record gives: V gene, D gene, J gene, clone size, CDR3 protein, CDR3 DNA. A D gene is named only where the DNA matches it firmly. Not all rows give a size; the values are once, few, many and, for expanded clones, a class.

TRBV6-5	TRBD1	TRBJ2-3	-	CASTSGGSGYTQYF	TGTGCCAGCACCTCAGGGGGCAGCGGGTATACGCAGTATTTT
TRBV2	-	TRBJ2-7	-	CASGGPTYEQYF	TGTGCCAGCGGGGGCCCCACCTACGAGCAGTACTTC
TRBV19	TRBD1	TRBJ1-2	-	CASSIRTGGFYGYTF	TGTGCCAGTAGTATAAGGACAGGGGGCTTCTATGGCTACACCTTC
TRBV18	-	TRBJ1-5	-	CASSPEMNQPQHF	TGTGCCAGCTCGCCTGAGATGAATCAGCCCCAGCATTTT
TRBV7-6	-	TRBJ2-2	-	CASTLTRGADTGELFF	TGTGCCAGCACCCTGACTCGGGGGGCCGACACCGGGGAGCTGTTTTTT
TRBV2	TRBD1	TRBJ1-1	-	CASSPATGGSTEAFF	TGTGCCAGCTCCCCCGCAACAGGGGGGAGCACTGAAGCTTTCTTT
TRBV27	TRBD2	TRBJ2-1	-	CASSLWGGNEQFF	TGTGCCAGCAGTTTGTGGGGGGGGAATGAGCAGTTCTTC
TRBV12-5	TRBD2	TRBJ2-1	-	CASGLLAGGPSENEQFF	TGTGCTAGTGGATTACTAGCGGGGGGTCCCTCTGAAAATGAGCAGTTCTTC
TRBV5-1	TRBD1	TRBJ1-2	-	CASSSVETGGYRYTF	TGCGCCAGCAGCTCTGTTGAGACAGGGGGCTATCGCTACACCTTC
TRBV28	-	TRBJ1-2	-	CASISGGGVYYGYTF	TGTGCCAGCATATCGGGGGGCGGGGTTTACTATGGCTACACCTTC
TRBV5-1	TRBD1	TRBJ1-1	-	CASSPQARDRTEAFF	TGCGCCAGCAGCCCCCAAGCTAGGGACAGAACTGAAGCTTTCTTT
TRBV28	-	TRBJ1-2	-	CATHGGGGYTF	TGTGCCACACACGGCGGGGGTGGCTACACCTTC
TRBV9	-	TRBJ1-2	-	CASSRRVGNGYTF	TGTGCCAGCAGCCGCAGGGTCGGAAATGGCTACACCTTC
TRBV12-3/TRBV12-4	-	TRBJ1-5	once	CASSSGQNQPQHF	TGTGCCAGCAGCTCGGGACAAAACCAGCCCCAGCATTTT
TRBV2	-	TRBJ1-2	-	CASSEDRESYGYTF	TGTGCCAGCAGTGAAGACAGGGAGAGCTATGGCTACACCTTC
TRBV4-1	TRBD1	TRBJ1-4	-	CASSQSDRVGEKLFF	TGCGCCAGCAGCCAATCGGACAGGGTTGGCGAAAAACTGTTTTTT
TRBV9	-	TRBJ1-2	-	CASSLRVPVNGYTF	TGTGCCAGCAGCCTCCGGGTCCCGGTAAATGGCTACACCTTC
TRBV4-1	-	TRBJ1-2	-	CASSQDLGRVNYGYTF	TGCGCCAGCAGCCAAGATTTAGGCAGGGTGAACTATGGCTACACCTTC
TRBV3-1/TRBV3-2	TRBD1	TRBJ1-3	-	CASSQAGGSGNTIYF	TGTGCCAGCAGCCAGGCAGGGGGGTCTGGAAACACCATATATTTT
TRBV9	-	TRBJ1-1	-	CASSVGAGEGNTEAFF	TGTGCCAGCAGCGTAGGGGCAGGGGAGGGGAACACTGAAGCTTTCTTT
TRBV20-1	-	TRBJ2-1	-	CSASNLGGVGAYEQFF	TGCAGTGCTAGTAATCTGGGCGGGGTCGGTGCCTATGAGCAGTTCTTC
TRBV19	-	TRBJ1-2	few	CASSMLGDYGYTF	TGTGCCAGTAGTATGCTCGGGGACTATGGCTACACCTTC
TRBV7-2	-	TRBJ2-7	-	CASSLAEFSYEQYF	TGTGCCAGCAGCTTAGCAGAGTTCTCCTACGAGCAGTACTTC